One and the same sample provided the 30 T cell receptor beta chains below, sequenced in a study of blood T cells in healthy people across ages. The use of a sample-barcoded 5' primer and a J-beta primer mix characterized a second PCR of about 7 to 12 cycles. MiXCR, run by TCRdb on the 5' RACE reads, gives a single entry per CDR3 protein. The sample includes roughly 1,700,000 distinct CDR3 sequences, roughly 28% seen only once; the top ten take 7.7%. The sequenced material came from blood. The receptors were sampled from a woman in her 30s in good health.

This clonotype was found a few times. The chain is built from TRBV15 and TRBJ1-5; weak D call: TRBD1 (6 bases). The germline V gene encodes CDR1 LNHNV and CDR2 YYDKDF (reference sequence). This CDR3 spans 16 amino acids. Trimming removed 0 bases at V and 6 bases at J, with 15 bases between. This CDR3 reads CATSREAAGAGQPQHF. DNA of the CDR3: TGTGCCACCAGCAGAGAAGCGGCAGGGGCGGGTCAGCCCCAGCATTTT.

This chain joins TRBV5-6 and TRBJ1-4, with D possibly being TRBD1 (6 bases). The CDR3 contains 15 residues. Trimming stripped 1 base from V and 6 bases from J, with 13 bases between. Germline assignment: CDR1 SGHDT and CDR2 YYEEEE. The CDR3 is CASSLTGFLYEKLFF. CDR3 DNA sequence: TGTGCCAGCAGCTTGACAGGGTTTCTTTATGAAAAACTGTTTTTT.

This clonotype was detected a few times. In DNA, the CDR3 is TGTGCCATCAGTCCAGGGGGGACTGAAGCTTTCTTT. The encoded protein is CAISPGGTEAFF. V is TRBV10-3 and J is TRBJ1-1; 7 nucleotides line up with TRBD1. The CDR3 length is 12 residues. The germline CDR1 and CDR2 sequences are ENHRY and SYGVKD. Trimming cost V 5 bases and J 5 bases; bases outside gene matches: 2.

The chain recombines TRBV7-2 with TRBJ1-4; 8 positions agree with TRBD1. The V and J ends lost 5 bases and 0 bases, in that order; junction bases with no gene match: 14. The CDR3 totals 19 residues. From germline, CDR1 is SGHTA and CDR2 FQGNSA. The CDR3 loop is CASSPTTGDILATNEKLFF. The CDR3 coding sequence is TGTGCCAGCAGCCCTACGACAGGGGATATCCTTGCAACTAATGAAAAACTGTTTTTT.

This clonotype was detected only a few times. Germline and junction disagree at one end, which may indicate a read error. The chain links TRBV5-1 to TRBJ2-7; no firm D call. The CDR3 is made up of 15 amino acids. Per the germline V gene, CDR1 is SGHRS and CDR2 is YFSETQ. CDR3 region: CASSLGATFSYGQYF. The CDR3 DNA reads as TGCGCCAGCAGCTTGGGGGCGACTTTCTCCTACGGGCAGTACTTC. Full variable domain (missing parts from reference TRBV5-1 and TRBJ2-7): KAGVTQTPRYLIKTRGQQVTLSCSPISGHRSVSWYQQTPGQGLQFLFEYFSETQRNKGNFPGRFSGRQFSNSRSEMNVSTLELGDSALYLCASSLGATFSYGQYFGPGTRLTVT.

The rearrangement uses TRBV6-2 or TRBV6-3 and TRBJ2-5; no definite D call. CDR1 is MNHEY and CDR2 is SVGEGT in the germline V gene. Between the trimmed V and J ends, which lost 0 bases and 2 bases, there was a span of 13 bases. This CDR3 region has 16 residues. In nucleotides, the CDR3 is TGTGCCAGCAGTTACTCGATGGCAGAACCACAAGAGACCCAGTACTTC. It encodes CASSYSMAEPQETQYF.

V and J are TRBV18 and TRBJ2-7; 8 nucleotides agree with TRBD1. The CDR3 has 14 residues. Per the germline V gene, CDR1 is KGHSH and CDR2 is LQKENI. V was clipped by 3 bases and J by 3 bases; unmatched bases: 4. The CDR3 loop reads CASSPDRVVYEQYF. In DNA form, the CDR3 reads TGTGCCAGCTCACCGGACAGGGTTGTCTACGAGCAGTACTTC.

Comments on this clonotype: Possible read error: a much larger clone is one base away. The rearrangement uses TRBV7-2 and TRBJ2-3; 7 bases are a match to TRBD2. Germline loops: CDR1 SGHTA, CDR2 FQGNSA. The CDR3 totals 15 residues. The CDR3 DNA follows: TGTGTCAGCAGCACCCGAGCGGGGAGCACAGATACGCAGTATTTT. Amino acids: CVSSTRAGSTDTQYF.

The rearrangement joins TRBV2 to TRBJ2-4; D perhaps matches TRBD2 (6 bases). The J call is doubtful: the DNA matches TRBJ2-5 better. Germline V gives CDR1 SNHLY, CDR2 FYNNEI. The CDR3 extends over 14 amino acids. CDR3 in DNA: TGTGCCAGCAGTAAACGGGCTAGCGAAGGGACCCAGTACTTC. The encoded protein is CASSKRASEGTQYF.

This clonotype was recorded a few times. CDR3 DNA: TGCAGTGCTGGACAGGGGACAGGGTACGGAGAGACCCAGTACTTC. The encoded protein is CSAGQGTGYGETQYF. The chain couples TRBV20-1 to TRBJ2-5; 9 bases are a match to TRBD1. The CDR3 is 15 residues long. Per germline, CDR1 DFQATT and CDR2 SNEGSKA (reference sequence). With V trimmed by 5 bases and J by 4 bases, 11 bases remained unmatched.

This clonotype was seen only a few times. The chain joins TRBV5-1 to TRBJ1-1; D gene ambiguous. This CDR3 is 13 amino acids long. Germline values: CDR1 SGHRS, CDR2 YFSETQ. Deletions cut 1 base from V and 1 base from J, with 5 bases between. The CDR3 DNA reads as TGCGCCAGCAGCTTGTATGCGAACACTGAAGCTTTCTTT. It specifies CASSLYANTEAFF.

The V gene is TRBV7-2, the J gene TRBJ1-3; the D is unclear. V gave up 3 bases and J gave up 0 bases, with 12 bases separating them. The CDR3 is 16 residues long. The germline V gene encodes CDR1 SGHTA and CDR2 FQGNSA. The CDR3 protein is CASSFSAAYSGNTIYF. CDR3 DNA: TGTGCCAGCAGCTTCAGTGCGGCCTACTCTGGAAACACCATATATTTT. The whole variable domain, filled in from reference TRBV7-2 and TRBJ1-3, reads GAGVSQSPSNKVTEKGKDVELRCDPISGHTALYWYRQSLGQGLEFLIYFQGNSAPDKSGLPSDRFSAERTGGSVSTLTIQRTQQEDSAVYLCASSFSAAYSGNTIYFGEGSWLTVV.

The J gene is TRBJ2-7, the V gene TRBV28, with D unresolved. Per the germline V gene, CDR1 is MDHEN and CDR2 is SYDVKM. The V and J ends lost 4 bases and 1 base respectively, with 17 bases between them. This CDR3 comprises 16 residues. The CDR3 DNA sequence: TGTGCCAGCAGTTCGGGTGTGTGGGCCGCATCCTACGAGCAGTACTTC. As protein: CASSSGVWAASYEQYF. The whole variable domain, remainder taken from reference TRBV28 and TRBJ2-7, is DVKVTQSSRYLVKRTGEKVFLECVQDMDHENMFWYRQDPGLGLRLIYFSYDVKMKEKGDIPEGYSVSREKKERFSLILESASTNQTSMYLCASSSGVWAASYEQYFGPGTRLTVT.

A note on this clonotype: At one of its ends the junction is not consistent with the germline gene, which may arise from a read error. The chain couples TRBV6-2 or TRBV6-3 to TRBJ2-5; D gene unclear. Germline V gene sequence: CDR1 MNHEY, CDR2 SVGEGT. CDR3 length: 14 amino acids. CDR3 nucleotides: TGTACCAGCAGTTACTTGCGGCTGGGAGAGACCCAGTACTTC. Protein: CTSSYLRLGETQYF.

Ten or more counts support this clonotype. Here the CDR3 reads CASSLGTSDKQFF. The CDR3 coding sequence is TGTGCCAGCAGTTTAGGGACTAGTGATAAGCAGTTCTTC. The rearrangement uses TRBV12-3 or TRBV12-4 and TRBJ2-1, with 7 bases aligning to TRBD2. J lost 11 bases, V lost 1 base, and 5 bases had no gene match. The CDR3 is made up of 13 amino acids.

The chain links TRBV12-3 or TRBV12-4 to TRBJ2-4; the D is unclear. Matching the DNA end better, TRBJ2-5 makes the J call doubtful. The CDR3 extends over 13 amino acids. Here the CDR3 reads CASKKPVGETQYF. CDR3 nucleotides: TGTGCCAGCAAAAAGCCAGTCGGAGAGACCCAGTACTTC.

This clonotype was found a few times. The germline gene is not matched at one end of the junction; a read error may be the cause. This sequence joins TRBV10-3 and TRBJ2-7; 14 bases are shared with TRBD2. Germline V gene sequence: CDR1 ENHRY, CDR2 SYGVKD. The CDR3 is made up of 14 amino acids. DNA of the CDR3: TGTGTCATCAGTGGGACTAGCGGGAGAGGCGAGCAGTACTTC. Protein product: CVISGTSGRGEQYF.

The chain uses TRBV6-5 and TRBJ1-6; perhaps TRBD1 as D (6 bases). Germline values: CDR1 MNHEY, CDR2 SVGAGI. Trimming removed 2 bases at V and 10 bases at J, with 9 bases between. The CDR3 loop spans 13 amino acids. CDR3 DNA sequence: TGTGCCAGCAGTTACGCCCAGGGGTCACCCCTCCACTTT. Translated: CASSYAQGSPLHF.

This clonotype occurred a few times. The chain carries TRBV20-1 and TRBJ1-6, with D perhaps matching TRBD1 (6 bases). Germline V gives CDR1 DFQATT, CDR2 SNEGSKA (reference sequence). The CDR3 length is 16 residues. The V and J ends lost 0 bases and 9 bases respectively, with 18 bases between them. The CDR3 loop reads CSAREAGAGSSSPLHF. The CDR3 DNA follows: TGCAGTGCTAGAGAAGCAGGGGCGGGTTCCTCTTCACCCCTCCACTTT.

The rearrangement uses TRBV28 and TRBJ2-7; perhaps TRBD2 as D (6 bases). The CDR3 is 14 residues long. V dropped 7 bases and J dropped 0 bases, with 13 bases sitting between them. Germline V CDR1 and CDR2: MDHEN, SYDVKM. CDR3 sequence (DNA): TGTGCCAGCACCCGAGCGGGTATCTCCTACGAGCAGTACTTC. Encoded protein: CASTRAGISYEQYF.

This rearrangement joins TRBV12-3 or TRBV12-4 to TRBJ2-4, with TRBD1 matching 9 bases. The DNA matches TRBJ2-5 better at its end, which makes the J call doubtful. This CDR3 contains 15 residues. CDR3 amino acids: CASSPGQGPYETQYF. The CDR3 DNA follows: TGTGCCAGCAGTCCGGGACAGGGACCATACGAGACCCAGTACTTC.

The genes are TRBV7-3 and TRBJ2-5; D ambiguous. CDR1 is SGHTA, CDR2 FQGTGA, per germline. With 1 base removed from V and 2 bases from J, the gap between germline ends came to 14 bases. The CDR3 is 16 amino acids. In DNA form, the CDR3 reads TGTGCCAGCAGCTTAAAAGGGTCAGGTAGACAAGAGACCCAGTACTTC. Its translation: CASSLKGSGRQETQYF.

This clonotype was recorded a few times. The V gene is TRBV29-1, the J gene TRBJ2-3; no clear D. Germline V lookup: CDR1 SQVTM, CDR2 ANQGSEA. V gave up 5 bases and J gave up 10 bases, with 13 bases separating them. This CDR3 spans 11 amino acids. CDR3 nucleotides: TGCAGCGTTTTTATCCGGCCTTCGCAGTATTTT. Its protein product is CSVFIRPSQYF.

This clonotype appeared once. The CDR3 loop reads CSARGGAGRYEQYF. CDR3 DNA: TGCAGTGCTAGAGGGGGGGCAGGTCGGTACGAGCAGTACTTC. The genes are TRBV20-1 and TRBJ2-4; D may match TRBD1 or TRBD2 (6 bases each). Judging by the DNA end, TRBJ2-7 fits better; the J call may be wrong. This CDR3 spans 14 amino acids. CDR1 is DFQATT, CDR2 SNEGSKA, per germline (reference sequence).

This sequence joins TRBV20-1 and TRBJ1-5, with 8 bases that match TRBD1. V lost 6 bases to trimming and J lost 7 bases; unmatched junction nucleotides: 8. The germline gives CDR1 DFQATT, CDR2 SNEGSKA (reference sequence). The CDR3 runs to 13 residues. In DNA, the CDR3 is TGCAGTGCCTTACACAGGACAGGGCAGCCCCAGCATTTT. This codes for CSALHRTGQPQHF.

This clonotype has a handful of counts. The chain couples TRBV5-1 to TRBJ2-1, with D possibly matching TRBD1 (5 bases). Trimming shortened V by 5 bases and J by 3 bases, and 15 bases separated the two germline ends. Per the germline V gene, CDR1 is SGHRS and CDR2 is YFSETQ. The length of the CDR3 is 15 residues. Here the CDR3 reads CASSTPETDYNEQFF. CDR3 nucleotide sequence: TGCGCCAGCAGTACTCCCGAGACAGACTACAATGAGCAGTTCTTC.

CDR3 nucleotide sequence: TGTGCCAGCAGTTCCCCCGGCCATAGCTCCTACAATGAGCAGTTCTTC. Its protein is CASSSPGHSSYNEQFF. The J gene is TRBJ2-1, the V gene TRBV6-6; no firm D call. CDR1 and CDR2 (germline): MNHNY, SVGAGI (reference sequence). The CDR3 spans 16 residues. V lost 4 bases, J lost 0 bases, and 13 bases lay in between.

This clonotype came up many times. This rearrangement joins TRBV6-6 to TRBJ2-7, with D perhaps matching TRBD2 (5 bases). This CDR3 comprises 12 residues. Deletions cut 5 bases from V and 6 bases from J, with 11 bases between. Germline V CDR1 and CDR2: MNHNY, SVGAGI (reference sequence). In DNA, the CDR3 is TGTGCCAGCAGTCGAGGGTGGAGCGAGCAGTACTTC. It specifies CASSRGWSEQYF.

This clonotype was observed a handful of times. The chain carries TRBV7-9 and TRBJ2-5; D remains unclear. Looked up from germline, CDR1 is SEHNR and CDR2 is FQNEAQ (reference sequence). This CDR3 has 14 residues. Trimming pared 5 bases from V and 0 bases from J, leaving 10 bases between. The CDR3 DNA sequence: TGTGCCAGCAGCGGTAGCCCGTACCAAGAGACCCAGTACTTC. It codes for CASSGSPYQETQYF. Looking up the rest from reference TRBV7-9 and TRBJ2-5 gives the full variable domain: DTGVSQNPRHKITKRGQNVTFRCDPISEHNRLYWYRQTLGQGPEFLTYFQNEAQLEKSRLLSDRFSAERPKGSFSTLEIQRTEQGDSAMYLCASSGSPYQETQYFGPGTRLLVL.

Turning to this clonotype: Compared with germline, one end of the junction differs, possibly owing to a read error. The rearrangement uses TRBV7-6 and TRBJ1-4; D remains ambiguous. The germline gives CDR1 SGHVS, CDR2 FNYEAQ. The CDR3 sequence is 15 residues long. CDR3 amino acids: CASSEETATNEILFF. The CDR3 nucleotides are TGTGCCAGCAGCGAGGAGACTGCAACTAATGAAATACTGTTTTTT.